The present T cell receptor beta chain was sequenced within a study of blood T cell repertoires in COVID-19. The CDR3 spans 15 residues. Germline V lookup: CDR1 MNHEY, CDR2 SMNVEV (reference sequence). V was pared by 6 bases and J by 8 bases, with 13 bases of the junction left unmatched. In the original workflow: By means of reference gene primer amplification, nucleated cell counts were estimated. TCRdb's copy holds only in-frame clones and misses some; the assay was immunoSEQ multiplex PCR. V, J and clone size are those of that table, while D and trimming were read from the DNA. Of 250,000 to 350,000 clones in the sample, 85% to 90% were seen once. This clone was detected many times. Participants reported their clinical history, and cohort assignment relied on those reports. Each recovered donor of Cohort 3 presented with two negative PCRs, clearance, or symptom resolution.

The chain carries TRBV27 and TRBJ2-3; TRBD1 matches 8 bases. Sequencing input: PBMCs or T cells enriched from blood (not recorded which). This clonotype originated in a woman younger than 30 who had recovered from COVID-19. CDR3 nucleotide sequence: TGTGCCAGCAGGAAACCCGGGACAGGACCTTTTACGCAGTATTTT. Encoded protein: CASRKPGTGPFTQYF.